The T cell receptor (beta chain) described here comes from a study of metastatic and nonmetastatic thyroid tumors. Regarding the study as a whole: Reportedly, malignant thyroid tumors had significantly higher TCR beta diversity than benign nodules, in blood and tumor.

Original data processing: Clinicopathological groups supplied CDR3 differences that were used to build a distant-metastasis classifier for papillary thyroid cancer. TCRdb reprocessed the PCR reads using MiXCR. The V and J calls were not made by the authors but by TCRdb's processing. The sample shows some 29,000 clones, approximately 3.7% of them seen only once. This CDR3 has 14 residues. The germline gives CDR1 SNHLY, CDR2 FYNNEI. V shed 2 bases and J shed 8 bases, with 12 bases lying between them. No patient received treatment before thyroid surgery. This clone was observed at least ten times. Its specificity is not known.

The chain links TRBV2 to TRBJ1-4, with D possibly being TRBD1 (5 bases). Sequenced sample: blood. This sequence originates from a male donor with papillary thyroid cancer or a benign thyroid nodule (not recorded which). Some clones in this sample may be carry-over from other donors' samples. In DNA form, the CDR3 reads TGTGCCAGCAGTGAACAAGGGGCTGAGGAAAAACTGTTTTTT. This translates into CASSEQGAEEKLFF.